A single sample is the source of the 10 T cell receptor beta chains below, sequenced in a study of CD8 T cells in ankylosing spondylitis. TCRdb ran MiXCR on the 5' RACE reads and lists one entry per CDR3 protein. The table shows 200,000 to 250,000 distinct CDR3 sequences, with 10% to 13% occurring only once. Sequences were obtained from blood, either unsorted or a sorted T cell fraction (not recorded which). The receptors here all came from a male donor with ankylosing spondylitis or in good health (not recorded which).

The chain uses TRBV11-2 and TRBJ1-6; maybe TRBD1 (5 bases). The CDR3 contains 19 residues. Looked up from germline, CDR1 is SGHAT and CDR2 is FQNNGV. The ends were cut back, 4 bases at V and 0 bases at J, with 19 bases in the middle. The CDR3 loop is CASSSEMGRMSSYNSPLHF. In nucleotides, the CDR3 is TGTGCCAGCAGCTCAGAGATGGGACGGATGAGCTCCTATAATTCACCCCTCCACTTT.

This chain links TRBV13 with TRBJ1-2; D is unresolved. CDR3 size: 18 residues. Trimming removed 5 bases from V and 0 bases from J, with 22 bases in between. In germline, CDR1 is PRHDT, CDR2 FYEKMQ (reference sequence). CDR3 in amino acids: CASSPIRTPKFSNYGYTF. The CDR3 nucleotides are TGTGCCAGCAGCCCGATTAGGACTCCCAAATTCTCTAACTATGGCTACACCTTC.

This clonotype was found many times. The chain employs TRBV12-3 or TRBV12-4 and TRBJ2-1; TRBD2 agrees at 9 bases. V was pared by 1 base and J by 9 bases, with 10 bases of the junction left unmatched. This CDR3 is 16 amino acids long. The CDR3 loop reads CASSLDRVRGGVEQFF. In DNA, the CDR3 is TGTGCCAGCAGTTTAGATAGAGTGCGGGGGGGCGTTGAGCAGTTCTTC.

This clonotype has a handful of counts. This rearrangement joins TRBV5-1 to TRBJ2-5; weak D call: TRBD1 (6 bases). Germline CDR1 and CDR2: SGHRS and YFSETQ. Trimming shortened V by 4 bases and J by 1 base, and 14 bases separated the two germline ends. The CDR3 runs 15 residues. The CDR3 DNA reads TGCGCCAGCAGCCTTACAGGGTTAACCCAAGAGACCCAGTACTTC. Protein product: CASSLTGLTQETQYF.

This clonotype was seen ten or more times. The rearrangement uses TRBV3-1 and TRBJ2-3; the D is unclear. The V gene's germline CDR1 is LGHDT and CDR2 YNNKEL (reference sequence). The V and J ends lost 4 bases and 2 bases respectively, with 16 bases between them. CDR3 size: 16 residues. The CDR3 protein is CASSRLTGRPTDTQYF. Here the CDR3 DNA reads TGTGCCAGCAGCCGGCTGACCGGCCGACCCACAGATACGCAGTATTTT.

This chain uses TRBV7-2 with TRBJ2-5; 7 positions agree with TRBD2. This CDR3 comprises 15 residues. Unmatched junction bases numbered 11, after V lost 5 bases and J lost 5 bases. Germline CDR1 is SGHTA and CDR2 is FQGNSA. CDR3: CASSRGAGRLETQYF. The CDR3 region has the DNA TGTGCCAGCAGCCGAGGAGCGGGGCGGCTGGAGACCCAGTACTTC.

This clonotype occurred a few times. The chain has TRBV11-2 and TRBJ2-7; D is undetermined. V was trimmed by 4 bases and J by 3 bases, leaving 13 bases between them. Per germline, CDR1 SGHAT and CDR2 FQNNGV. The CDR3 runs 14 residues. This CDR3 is CASSSIAPVYEQYF. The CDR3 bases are TGTGCCAGCAGCTCCATTGCCCCTGTCTACGAGCAGTACTTC. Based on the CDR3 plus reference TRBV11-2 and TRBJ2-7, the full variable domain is EAGVAQSPRYKIIEKRQSVAFWCNPISGHATLYWYQQILGQGPKLLIQFQNNGVVDDSQLPKDRFSAERLKGVDSTLKIQPAKLEDSAVYLCASSSIAPVYEQYFGPGTRLTVT.

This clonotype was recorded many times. In nucleotides, the CDR3 is TGTGCCAGCAGCGCGGACAGGGCCCCTCAGCCCCAGCATTTT. Translation gives CASSADRAPQPQHF. This chain uses TRBV12-3 or TRBV12-4 with TRBJ1-5; 8 bases align to TRBD1. The CDR3 length is 14 residues. V lost 6 bases, J lost 6 bases, and 7 bases stayed unmatched.

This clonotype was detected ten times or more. DNA for the CDR3: TGTGCCAGCAGTTTTGGTCACAGGTGGGGTGAGCAGTACTTC. This encodes CASSFGHRWGEQYF. The chain uses TRBV28 and TRBJ2-7; D might be TRBD1 (5 bases). The ends were cut back, 3 bases at V and 7 bases at J, with 16 bases in the middle. CDR1 is MDHEN and CDR2 is SYDVKM in the germline V gene. There are 14 residues in the CDR3.

CDR3 region: CASSTSGTGANYGYTF. In DNA form, the CDR3 reads TGTGCCAGCAGTACCTCCGGGACGGGAGCTAACTATGGCTACACCTTC. The chain uses TRBV7-2 and TRBJ1-2; TRBD1 is a possible D gene (5 bases). This CDR3 has 16 residues. V shed 6 bases and J shed 0 bases, with 17 bases lying between them. In germline, CDR1 is SGHTA, CDR2 FQGNSA.